This TCR beta chain was profiled in a study of tumour-infiltrating T cells in Burkitt lymphoma. Study-wide background: This cohort included all epidemiological subtypes of Burkitt lymphoma. Repertoire clonality predicted overall and progression-free survival. Regarding the study as a whole: Several public clonotypes were shared across many Burkitt lymphoma patients.

CDR3 length: 13 residues. The germline CDR1 and CDR2 sequences are MGHRA and YSYEKL. Trimming removed 4 bases at V and 6 bases at J, with 10 bases between. The method was immunoSEQ multiplex PCR; TCRdb's version includes in-frame clones alone and lacks a portion of them. Of about 1,100 clones listed, 15% to 20% are singletons. With regard to this clone: The target antigen is unknown.

Sequencing was performed on tumor tissue. The TCR was taken from a human donor with Burkitt lymphoma. This chain uses TRBV4-1 with TRBJ2-1; D not resolved. The CDR3 spells CASSPGSFNEQFF. For the CDR3, the DNA is TGCGCCAGCAGCCCCGGAAGTTTCAATGAGCAGTTCTTC.